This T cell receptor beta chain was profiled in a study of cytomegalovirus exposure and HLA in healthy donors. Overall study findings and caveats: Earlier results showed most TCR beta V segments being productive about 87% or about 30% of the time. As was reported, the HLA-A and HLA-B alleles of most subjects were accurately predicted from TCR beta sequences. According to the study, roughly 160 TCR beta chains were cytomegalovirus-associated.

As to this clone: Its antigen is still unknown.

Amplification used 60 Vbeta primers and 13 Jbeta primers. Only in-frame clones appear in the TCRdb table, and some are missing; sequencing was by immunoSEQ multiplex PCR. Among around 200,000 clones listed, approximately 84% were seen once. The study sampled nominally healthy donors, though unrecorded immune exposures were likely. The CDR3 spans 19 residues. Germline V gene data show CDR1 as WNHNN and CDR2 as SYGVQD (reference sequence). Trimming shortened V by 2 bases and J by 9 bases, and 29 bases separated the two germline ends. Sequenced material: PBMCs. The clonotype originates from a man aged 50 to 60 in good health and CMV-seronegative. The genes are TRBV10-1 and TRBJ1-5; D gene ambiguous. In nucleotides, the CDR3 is TGCGCCAGCAGTGAGGACACGGTCCATTTATCAATCAGCCCCAGGCCCCAGCATTTT. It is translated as CASSEDTVHLSISPRPQHF.